This T cell receptor (beta chain) comes out of a study of blood T cell repertoires in COVID-19. This CDR3 has 13 residues. Per the germline V gene, CDR1 is LNHDA and CDR2 is SQIVND (reference sequence). V was shortened by 3 bases and J by 3 bases, with 6 bases between the two germline ends. Profiling relied on immunoSEQ multiplex PCR, and the TCRdb table lists in-frame clones only, not all of them. The repertoire holds a few hundred thousand clones, with 90% as singletons. The gene calls are TRBV19 and TRBJ1-5; D gene unclear. Sequenced material: PBMCs or T cells enriched from blood (not recorded which). The TCR originated in a young woman with acute COVID-19. CDR3 loop: CASSMGNNQPQHF. The CDR3 bases are TGTGCCAGTAGTATGGGCAACAATCAGCCCCAGCATTTT.